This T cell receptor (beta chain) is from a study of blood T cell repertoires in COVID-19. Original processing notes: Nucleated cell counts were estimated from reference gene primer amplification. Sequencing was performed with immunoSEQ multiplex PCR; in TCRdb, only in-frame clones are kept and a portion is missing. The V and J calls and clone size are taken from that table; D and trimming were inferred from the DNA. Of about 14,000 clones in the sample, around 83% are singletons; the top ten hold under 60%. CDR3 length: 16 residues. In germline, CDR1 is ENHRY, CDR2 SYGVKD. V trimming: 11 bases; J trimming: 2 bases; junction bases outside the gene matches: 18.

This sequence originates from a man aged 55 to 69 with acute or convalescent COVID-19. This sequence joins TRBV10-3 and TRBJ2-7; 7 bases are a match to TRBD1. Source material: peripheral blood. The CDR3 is CASSESSTGRTYEQYF. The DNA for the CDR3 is TGTGCCTCAAGTGAGTCATCGACAGGGCGGACCTACGAGCAGTACTTC.